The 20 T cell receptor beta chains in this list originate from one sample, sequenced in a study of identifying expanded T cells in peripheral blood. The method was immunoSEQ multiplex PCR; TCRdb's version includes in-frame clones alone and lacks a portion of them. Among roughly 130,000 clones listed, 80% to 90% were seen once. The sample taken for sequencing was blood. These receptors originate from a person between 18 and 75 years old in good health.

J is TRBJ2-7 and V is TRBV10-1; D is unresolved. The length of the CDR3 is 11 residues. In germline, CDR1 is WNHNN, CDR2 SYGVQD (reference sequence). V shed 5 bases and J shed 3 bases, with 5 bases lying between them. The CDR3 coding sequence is TGCGCCAGCAGTTCGGGCTACGAGCAGTACTTC. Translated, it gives CASSSGYEQYF.

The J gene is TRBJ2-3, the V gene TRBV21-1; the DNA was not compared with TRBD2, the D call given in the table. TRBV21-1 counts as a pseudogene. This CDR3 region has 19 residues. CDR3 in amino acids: CASSKKGTSGTLSTDTQYF. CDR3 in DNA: TGTGCCAGCAGCAAAAAGGGGACTAGCGGAACCCTAAGCACAGATACGCAGTATTTT.

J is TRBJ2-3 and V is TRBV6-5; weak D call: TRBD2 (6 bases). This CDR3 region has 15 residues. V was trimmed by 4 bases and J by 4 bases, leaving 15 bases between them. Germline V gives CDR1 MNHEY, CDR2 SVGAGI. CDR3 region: CASSSAVWGADTQYF. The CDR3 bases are TGTGCCAGCAGTTCGGCCGTTTGGGGGGCAGATACGCAGTATTTT.

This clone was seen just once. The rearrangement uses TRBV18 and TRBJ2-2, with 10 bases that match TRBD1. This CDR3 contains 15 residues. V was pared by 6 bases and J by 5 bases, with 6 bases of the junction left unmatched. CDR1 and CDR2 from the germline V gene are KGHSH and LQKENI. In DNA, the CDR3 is TGTGCCAGCTCGCCTATGGGACAGGGGACCGGGGAGCTGTTTTTT. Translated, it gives CASSPMGQGTGELFF.

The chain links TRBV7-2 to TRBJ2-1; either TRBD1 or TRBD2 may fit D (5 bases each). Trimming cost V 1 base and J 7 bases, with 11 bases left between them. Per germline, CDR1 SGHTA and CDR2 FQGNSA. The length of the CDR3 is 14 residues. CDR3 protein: CASSLDTGGNEQFF. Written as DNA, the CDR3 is TGTGCCAGCAGCTTAGATACTGGGGGTAATGAGCAGTTCTTC.

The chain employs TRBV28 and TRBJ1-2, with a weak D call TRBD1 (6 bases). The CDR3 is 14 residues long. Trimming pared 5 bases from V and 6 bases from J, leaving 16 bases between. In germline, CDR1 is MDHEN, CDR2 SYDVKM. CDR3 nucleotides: TGTGCCAGCAGTATGACAGGTGCGGTTGATGGCTACACCTTC. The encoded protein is CASSMTGAVDGYTF.

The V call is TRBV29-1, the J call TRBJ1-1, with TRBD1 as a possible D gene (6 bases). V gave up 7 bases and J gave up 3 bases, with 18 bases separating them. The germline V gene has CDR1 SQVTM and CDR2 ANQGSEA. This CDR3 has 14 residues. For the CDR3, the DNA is TGCAGCGGATACCCAAAGGACAGTTACACTGAAGCTTTCTTT. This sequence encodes CSGYPKDSYTEAFF.

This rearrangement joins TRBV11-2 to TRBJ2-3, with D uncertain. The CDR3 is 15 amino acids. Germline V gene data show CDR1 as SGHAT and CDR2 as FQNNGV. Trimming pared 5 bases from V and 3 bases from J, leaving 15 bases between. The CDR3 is CASSPRPEGTDTQYF. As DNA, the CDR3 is TGTGCCAGCAGCCCGCGGCCGGAAGGGACAGATACGCAGTATTTT. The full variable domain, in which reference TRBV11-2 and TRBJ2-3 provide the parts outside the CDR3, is EAGVAQSPRYKIIEKRQSVAFWCNPISGHATLYWYQQILGQGPKLLIQFQNNGVVDDSQLPKDRFSAERLKGVDSTLKIQPAKLEDSAVYLCASSPRPEGTDTQYFGPGTRLTVL.

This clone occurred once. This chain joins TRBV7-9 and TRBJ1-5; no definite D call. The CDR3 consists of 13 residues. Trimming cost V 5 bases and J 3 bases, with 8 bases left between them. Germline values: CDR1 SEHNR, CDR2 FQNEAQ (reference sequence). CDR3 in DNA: TGTGCCAGCAGCCTGGATTTCAATCAGCCCCAGCATTTT. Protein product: CASSLDFNQPQHF.

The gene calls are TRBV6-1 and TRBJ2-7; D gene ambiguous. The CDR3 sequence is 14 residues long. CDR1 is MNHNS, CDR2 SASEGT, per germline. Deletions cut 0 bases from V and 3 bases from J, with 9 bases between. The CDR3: CASSEAARRYEQYF. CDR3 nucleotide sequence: TGTGCCAGCAGTGAAGCGGCCCGCCGCTACGAGCAGTACTTC.

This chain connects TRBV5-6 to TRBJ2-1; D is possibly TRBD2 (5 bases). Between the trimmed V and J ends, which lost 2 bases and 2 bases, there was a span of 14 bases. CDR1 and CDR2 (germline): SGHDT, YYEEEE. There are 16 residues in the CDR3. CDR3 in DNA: TGTGCCAGCAGCTTCCCCGAGAGCGGACCCTACAATGAGCAGTTCTTC. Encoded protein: CASSFPESGPYNEQFF.

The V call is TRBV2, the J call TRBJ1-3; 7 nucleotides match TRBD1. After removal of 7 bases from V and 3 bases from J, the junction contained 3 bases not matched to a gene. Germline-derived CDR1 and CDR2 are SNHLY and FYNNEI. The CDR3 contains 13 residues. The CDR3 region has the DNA TGTGCCAGCAAAGGGGGCCATGGAAACACCATATATTTT. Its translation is CASKGGHGNTIYF.

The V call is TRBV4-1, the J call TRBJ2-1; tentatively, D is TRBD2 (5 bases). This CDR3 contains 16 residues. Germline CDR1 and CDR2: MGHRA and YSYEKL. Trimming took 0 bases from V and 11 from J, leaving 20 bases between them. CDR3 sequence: CASSQELGGSVGKQFF. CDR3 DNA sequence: TGCGCCAGCAGCCAAGAGCTAGGAGGTAGCGTTGGCAAGCAGTTCTTC.

DNA of the CDR3: TGTGCCAGCAGTTCCCGACAGGGCAATCAGCCCCAGCATTTT. Its protein product is CASSSRQGNQPQHF. The chain has TRBV6-9 and TRBJ1-5, with a tentative D call TRBD1 (6 bases). Deletions cut 4 bases from V and 2 bases from J, with 9 bases between. CDR1 is MNHGY, CDR2 SVAAGI, per germline. The CDR3 covers 14 residues.

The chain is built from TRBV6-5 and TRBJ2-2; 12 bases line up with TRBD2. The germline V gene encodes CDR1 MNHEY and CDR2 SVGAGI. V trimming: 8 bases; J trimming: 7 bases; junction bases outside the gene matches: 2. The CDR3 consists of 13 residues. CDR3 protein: CASWTSGIGELFF. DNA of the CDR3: TGTGCCAGCTGGACTAGCGGGATCGGGGAGCTGTTTTTT.

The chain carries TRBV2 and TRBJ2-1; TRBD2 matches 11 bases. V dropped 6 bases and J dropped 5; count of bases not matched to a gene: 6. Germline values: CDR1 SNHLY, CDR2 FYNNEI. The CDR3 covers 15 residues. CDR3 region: CASSLPGLADNEQFF. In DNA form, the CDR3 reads TGTGCCAGCAGCCTACCGGGACTAGCGGACAATGAGCAGTTCTTC.

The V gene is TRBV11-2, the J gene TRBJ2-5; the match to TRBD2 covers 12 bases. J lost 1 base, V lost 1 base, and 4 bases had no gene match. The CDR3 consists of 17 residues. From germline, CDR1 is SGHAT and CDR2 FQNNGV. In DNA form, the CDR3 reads TGTGCCAGCAGCTTAGGTAGGACTAGCGGGATCCAAGAGACCCAGTACTTC. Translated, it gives CASSLGRTSGIQETQYF. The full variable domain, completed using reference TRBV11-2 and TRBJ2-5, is EAGVAQSPRYKIIEKRQSVAFWCNPISGHATLYWYQQILGQGPKLLIQFQNNGVVDDSQLPKDRFSAERLKGVDSTLKIQPAKLEDSAVYLCASSLGRTSGIQETQYFGPGTRLLVL.

In DNA, the CDR3 is TGTGCCAGCAGTGACTCGAACTCCCAGAATAAGGGCTACACCTTC. Translated: CASSDSNSQNKGYTF. V and J are TRBV6-4 and TRBJ1-2; no definite D call. The CDR3 consists of 15 residues. Trimming pared 0 bases from V and 8 bases from J, leaving 16 bases between. Germline-derived CDR1 and CDR2 are MRHNA and SNTAGT.

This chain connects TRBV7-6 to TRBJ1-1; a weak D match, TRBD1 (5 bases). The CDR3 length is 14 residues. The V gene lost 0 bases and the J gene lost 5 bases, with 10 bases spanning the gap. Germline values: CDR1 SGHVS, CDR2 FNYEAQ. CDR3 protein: CASSLAARGTEAFF. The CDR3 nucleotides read TGTGCCAGCAGCTTAGCGGCGCGGGGGACTGAAGCTTTCTTT.

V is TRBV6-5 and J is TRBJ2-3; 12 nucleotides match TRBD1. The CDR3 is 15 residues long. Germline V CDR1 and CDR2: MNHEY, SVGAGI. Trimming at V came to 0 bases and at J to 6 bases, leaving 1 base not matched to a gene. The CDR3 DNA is TGTGCCAGCAGTTACTCAGGGACAGGGGGCGATACGCAGTATTTT. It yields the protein CASSYSGTGGDTQYF.